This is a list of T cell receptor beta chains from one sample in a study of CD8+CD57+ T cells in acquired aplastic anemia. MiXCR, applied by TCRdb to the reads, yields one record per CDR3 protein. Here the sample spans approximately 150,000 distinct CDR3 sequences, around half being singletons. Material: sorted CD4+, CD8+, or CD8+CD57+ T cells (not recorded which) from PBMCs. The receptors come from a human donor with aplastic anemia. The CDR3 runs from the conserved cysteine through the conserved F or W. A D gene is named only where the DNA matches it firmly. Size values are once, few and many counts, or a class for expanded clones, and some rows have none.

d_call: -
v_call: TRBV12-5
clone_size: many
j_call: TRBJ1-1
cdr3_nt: TGTGCTAGTGGTACCCAGGGTGCCACTGAAGCTTTCTTT
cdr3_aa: CASGTQGATEAFF

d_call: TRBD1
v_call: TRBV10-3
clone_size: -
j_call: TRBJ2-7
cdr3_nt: TGTGCCATCAGTGAGATCCCGGGACAGTCCTACGAGCAGTACTTC
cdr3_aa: CAISEIPGQSYEQYF

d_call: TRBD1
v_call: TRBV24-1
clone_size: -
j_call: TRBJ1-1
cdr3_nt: TGTGCCACCAGTGACCGGACAGGGGCTGAAGCTTTCTTT
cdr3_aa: CATSDRTGAEAFF

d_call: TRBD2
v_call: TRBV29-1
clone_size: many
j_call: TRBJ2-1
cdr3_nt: TGCAGCGTCACCTCACTAGCGGGAGCTCTCAATGAGCAGTTCTTC
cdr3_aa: CSVTSLAGALNEQFF

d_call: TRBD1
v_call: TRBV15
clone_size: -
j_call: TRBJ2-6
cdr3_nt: TGTGCCACCCAGGGGGCCTCTGGGGCCAACGTCCTGACTTTC
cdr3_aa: CATQGASGANVLTF

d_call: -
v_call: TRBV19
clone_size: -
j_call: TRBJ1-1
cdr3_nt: TGTGCCAGTAGCGTGGGGGCAGGGAGCACTGAAGCTTTCTTT
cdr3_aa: CASSVGAGSTEAFF

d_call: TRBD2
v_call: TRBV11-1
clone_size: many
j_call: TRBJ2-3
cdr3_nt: TGTGCCAGCAGCTTAACTAGCGGGGGGCCAGATACGCAGTATTTT
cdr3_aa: CASSLTSGGPDTQYF

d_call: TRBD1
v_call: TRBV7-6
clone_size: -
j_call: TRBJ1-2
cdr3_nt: TGTGCCAGCAGCGTGACCGGGACAGCGGTCTATGGCTACACCTTC
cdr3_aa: CASSVTGTAVYGYTF

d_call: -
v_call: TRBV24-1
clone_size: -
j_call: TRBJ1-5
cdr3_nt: TGTGCCACCAGTGATTCGCAGGGCGTGGGTCAGCCCCAGCATTTT
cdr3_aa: CATSDSQGVGQPQHF

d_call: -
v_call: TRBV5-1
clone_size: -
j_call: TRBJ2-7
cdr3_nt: TGCGCCAGCAGCTTGCGGGGCAGGGACGAGCAGTACTTC
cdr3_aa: CASSLRGRDEQYF

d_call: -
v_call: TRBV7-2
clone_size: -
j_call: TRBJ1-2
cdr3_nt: TGTGCCAGCAGCTTGGACAGCCTTTTCGACTATGGCTACACCTTC
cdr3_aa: CASSLDSLFDYGYTF

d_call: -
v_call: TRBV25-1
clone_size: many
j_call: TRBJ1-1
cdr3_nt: TGTGCCAGCAGTCTAAAAGCAGGGCCGATGAACACTGAAGCTTTCTTT
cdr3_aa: CASSLKAGPMNTEAFF

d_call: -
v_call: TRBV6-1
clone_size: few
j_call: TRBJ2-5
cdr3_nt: TGTGCCAGCAGTCAAAGGGGCCAAGAGACCCAGTACTTC
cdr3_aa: CASSQRGQETQYF

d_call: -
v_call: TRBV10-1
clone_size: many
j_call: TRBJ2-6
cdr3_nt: TGCGCCAGCAGTGAGTCCCAGGGATATACTGGGGCCAACGTCCTGACTTTC
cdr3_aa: CASSESQGYTGANVLTF

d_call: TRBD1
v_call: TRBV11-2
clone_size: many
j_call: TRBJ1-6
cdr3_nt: TGTGCCAGCAGTCGGGACAGGGGGCAGTCCTATAATTCACCCCTCCACTTT
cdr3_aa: CASSRDRGQSYNSPLHF

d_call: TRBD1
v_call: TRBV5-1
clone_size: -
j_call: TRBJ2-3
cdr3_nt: TGCGCCAGCAGCTTGGTGGGACAGGTCACAGATACGCAGTATTTT
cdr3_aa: CASSLVGQVTDTQYF

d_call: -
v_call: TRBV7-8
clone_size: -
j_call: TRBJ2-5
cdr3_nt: TGTGCCAGCAGCCTCGGACGCCCGGAGACCCAGTACTTC
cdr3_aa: CASSLGRPETQYF

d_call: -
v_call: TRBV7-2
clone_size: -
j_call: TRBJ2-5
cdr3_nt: TGTGCCAGCAACTTGGGATTCCAAGAGACCCAGTACTTC
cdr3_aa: CASNLGFQETQYF

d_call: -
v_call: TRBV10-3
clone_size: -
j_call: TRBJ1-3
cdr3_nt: TGTGCCATCAGCCCTGGACGGTTGCACTCTGGAAACACCATATATTTT
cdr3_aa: CAISPGRLHSGNTIYF

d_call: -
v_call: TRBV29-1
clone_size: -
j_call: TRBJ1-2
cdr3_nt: TGCAGCGCTTACCGGGACCGTGATGGCTACACCTTC
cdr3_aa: CSAYRDRDGYTF

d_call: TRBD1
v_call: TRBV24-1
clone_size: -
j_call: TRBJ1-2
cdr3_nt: TGTGCCACCAGTGATCCCAAGACAGGGGGCCCTCCGGAGAGCTACACCTTC
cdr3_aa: CATSDPKTGGPPESYTF

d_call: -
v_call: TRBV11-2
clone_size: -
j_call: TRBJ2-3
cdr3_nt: TGTGCCAGCAGCCTAGATACGGGGAGGTTGGGGCAGTATTTT
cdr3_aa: CASSLDTGRLGQYF

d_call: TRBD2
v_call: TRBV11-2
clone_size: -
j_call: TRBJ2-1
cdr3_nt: TGTGCCAGCAGCGAGCGGGGCCCCCACAATGAGCAGTTCTTC
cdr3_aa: CASSERGPHNEQFF

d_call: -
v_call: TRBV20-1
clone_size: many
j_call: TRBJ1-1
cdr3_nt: TGCAGTGCCAGCCCCGGGGCGGCGAACACTGAAGCTTTCTTT
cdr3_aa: CSASPGAANTEAFF